The 3 T cell receptor beta chains given below trace back to one sample, sequenced in a study of somatic mutations in cytotoxic T cells in rheumatoid arthritis. The assay was immunoSEQ multiplex PCR, and TCRdb's table has in-frame clones only and misses some. Found here are about 16,000 clones, less than 90% of them singletons; the top ten hold around 10%. The specimen sequenced was CD8+ T cells sorted from blood. The receptors shown here come from an adult with rheumatoid arthritis.

The chain joins TRBV7-9 to TRBJ1-1; 7 bases fit TRBD1. The CDR3 runs to 14 residues. Germline CDR1 is SEHNR and CDR2 is FQNEAQ (reference sequence). Trimming removed 5 bases from V and 1 base from J; junction bases left unmatched: 4. CDR3 residues: CASSPPGGNTEAFF. DNA of the CDR3: TGTGCCAGCAGCCCCCCAGGGGGGAACACTGAAGCTTTCTTT. The variable domain in full, completed from reference TRBV7-9 and TRBJ1-1, reads DTGVSQNPRHKITKRGQNVTFRCDPISEHNRLYWYRQTLGQGPEFLTYFQNEAQLEKSRLLSDRFSAERPKGSFSTLEIQRTEQGDSAMYLCASSPPGGNTEAFFGQGTRLTVV.

This clone was picked up a small number of times. The genes are TRBV7-9 and TRBJ2-7; 8 bases align to TRBD1. The germline gives CDR1 SEHNR, CDR2 FQNEAQ (reference sequence). The CDR3 loop spans 10 amino acids. Here the CDR3 reads CDGQGYEQYF. As DNA, the CDR3 is TGTGACGGACAGGGCTACGAGCAGTACTTC.

The chain is built from TRBV6-1 and TRBJ2-7, with 8 bases matching TRBD1. The V gene end was trimmed by 7 bases and the J gene end by 4 bases; junction bases not matched to a gene: 6. Germline CDR1 and CDR2: MNHNS and SASEGT. The CDR3 extends over 13 amino acids. CDR3 coding DNA: TGTGCCAGCACGGACAGGGTTGAGTACGAGCAGTACTTC. The encoded protein is CASTDRVEYEQYF.